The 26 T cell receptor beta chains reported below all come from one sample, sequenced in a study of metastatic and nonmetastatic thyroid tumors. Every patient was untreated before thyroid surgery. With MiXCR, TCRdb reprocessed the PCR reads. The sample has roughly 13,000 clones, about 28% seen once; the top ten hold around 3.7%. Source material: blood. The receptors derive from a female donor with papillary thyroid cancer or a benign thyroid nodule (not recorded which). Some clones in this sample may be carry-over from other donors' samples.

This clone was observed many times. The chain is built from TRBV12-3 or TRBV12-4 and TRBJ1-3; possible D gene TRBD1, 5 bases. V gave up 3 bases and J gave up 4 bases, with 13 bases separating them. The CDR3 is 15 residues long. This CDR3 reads CASSLFGTGGNTIYF. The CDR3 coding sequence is TGTGCCAGCAGTTTGTTTGGGACGGGGGGAAACACCATATATTTT.

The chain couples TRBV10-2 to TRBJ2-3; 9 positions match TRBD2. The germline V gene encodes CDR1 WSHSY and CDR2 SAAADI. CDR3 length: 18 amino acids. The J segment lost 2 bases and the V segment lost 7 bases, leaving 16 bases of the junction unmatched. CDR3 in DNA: TGCGCCAGCACTCCCAGGACTAGCGTATCACCTATCACAGATACGCAGTATTTT. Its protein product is CASTPRTSVSPITDTQYF.

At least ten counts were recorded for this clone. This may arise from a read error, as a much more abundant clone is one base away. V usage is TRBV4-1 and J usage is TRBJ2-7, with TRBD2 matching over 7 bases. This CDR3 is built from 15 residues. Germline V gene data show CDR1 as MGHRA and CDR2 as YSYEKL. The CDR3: CASSAGLEVPYGQYF. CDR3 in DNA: TGCGCCAGCAGCGCTGGACTAGAGGTCCCCTACGGGCAGTACTTC.

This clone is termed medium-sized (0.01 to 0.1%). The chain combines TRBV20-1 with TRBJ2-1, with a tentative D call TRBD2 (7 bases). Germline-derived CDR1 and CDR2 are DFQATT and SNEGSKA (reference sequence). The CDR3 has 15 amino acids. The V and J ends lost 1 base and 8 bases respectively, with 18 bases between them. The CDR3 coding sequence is TGCAGTGCTAGAGTATGGGGGGGGGCCTATGATGAGCAGTTCTTC. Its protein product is CSARVWGGAYDEQFF.

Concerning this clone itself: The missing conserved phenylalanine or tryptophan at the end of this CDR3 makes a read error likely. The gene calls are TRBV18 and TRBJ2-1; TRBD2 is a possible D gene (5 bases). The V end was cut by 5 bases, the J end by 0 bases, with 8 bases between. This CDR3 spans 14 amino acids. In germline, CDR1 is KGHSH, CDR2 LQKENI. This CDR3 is CASSTRDSYNEQFY. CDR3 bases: TGTGCCAGCTCAACCCGGGACTCCTACAATGAGCAGTTCTAC.

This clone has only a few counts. The CDR3 here is CASSPEAILRGYTF. The DNA for the CDR3 is TGTGCCAGCAGTCCCGAGGCGATCCTTCGTGGCTACACCTTC. V usage is TRBV6-1 and J usage is TRBJ1-2, with unresolved D. The CDR3 extends over 14 amino acids. Per the germline V gene, CDR1 is MNHNS and CDR2 is SASEGT. V shed 5 bases and J shed 7 bases, with 17 bases lying between them.

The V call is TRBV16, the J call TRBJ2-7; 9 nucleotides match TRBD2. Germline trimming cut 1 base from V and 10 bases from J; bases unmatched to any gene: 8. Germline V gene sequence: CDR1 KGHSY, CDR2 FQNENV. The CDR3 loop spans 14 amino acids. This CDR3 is CASSQWKGAGGQYF. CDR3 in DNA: TGTGCCAGCAGCCAATGGAAGGGAGCGGGAGGCCAGTACTTC.

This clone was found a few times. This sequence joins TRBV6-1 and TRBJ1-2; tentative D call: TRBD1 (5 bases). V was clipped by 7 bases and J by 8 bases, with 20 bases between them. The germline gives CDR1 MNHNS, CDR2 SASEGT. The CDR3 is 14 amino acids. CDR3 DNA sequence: TGTGCCAGCATCAATTCGGGACCCCAGAGCGGCTACACCTTC. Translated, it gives CASINSGPQSGYTF.

CDR3 in DNA: TGTGCCAGCAGTTTGCGATGGGAAAACATTCAGTACTTC. It encodes CASSLRWENIQYF. This rearrangement joins TRBV12-3 or TRBV12-4 to TRBJ2-4; D is ambiguous. V dropped 3 bases and J dropped 5 bases, with 8 bases sitting between them. The CDR3 sequence is 13 residues long.

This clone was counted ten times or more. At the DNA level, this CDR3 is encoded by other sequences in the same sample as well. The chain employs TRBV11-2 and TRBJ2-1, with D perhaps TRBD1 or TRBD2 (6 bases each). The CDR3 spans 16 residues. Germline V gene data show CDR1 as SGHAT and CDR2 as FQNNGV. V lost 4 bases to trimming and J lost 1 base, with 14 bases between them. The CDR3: CASSSGGGWSYNEQFF. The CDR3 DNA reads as TGTGCCAGCAGCTCCGGGGGCGGGTGGTCCTACAATGAGCAGTTCTTC.

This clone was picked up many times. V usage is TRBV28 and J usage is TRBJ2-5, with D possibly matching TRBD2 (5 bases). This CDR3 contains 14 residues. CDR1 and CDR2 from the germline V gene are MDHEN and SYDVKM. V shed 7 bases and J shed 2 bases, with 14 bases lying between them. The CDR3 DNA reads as TGTGCCAGCATCCCATCGGGGTTTCAAGAGACCCAGTACTTC. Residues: CASIPSGFQETQYF.

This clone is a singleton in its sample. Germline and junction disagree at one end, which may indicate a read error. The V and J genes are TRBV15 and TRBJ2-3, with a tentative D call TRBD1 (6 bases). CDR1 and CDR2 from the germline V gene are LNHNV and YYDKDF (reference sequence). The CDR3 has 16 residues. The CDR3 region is CATGRGEVVGTATQYF. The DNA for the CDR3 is TGTGCCACCGGCAGGGGAGAAGTAGTTGGCACAGCTACGCAGTATTTT.

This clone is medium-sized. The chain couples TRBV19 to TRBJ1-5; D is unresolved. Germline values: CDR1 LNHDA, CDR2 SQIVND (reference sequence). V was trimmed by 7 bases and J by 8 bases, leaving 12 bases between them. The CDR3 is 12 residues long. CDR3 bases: TGTGCCAGTAACGTCCAAGCCGAGCCCCAGCATTTT. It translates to CASNVQAEPQHF.

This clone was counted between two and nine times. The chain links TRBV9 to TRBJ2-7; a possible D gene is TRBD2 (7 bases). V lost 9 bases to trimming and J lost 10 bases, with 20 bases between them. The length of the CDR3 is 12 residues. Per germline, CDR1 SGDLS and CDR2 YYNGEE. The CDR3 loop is CAISGSGGVQYF. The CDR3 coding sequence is TGTGCCATCAGTGGGTCGGGGGGCGTTCAGTACTTC.

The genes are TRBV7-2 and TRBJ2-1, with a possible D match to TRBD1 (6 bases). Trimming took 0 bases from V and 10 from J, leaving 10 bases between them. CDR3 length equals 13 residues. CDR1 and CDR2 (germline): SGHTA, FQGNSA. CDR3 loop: CASSLAGDREQFF. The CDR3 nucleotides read TGTGCCAGCAGCTTAGCGGGAGACAGGGAGCAGTTCTTC.

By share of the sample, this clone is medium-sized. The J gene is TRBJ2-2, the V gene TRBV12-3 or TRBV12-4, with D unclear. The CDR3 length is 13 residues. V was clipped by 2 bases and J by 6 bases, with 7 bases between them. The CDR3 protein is CASSLPLAGELFF. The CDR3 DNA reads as TGTGCCAGCAGTTTACCCCTCGCCGGGGAGCTGTTTTTT.

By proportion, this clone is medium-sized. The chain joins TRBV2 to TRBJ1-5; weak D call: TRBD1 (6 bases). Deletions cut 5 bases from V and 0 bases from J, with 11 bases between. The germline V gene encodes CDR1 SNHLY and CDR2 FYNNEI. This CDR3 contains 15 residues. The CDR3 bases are TGTGCCAGCAGTTACCGGGACACTAGCAATCAGCCCCAGCATTTT. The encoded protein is CASSYRDTSNQPQHF.

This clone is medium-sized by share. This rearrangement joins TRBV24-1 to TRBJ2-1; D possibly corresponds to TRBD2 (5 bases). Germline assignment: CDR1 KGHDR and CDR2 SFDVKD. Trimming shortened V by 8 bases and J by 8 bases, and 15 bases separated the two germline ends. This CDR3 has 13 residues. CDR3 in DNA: TGTGCCACCACTACGACTATCTCGGATGAGCAGTTCTTC. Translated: CATTTTISDEQFF.

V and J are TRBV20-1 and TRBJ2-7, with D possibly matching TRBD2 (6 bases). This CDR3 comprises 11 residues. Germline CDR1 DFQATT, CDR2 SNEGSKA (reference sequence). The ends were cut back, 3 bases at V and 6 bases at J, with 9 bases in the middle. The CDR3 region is CSASLGGEQYF. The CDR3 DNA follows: TGCAGTGCTAGTCTGGGGGGCGAGCAGTACTTC.

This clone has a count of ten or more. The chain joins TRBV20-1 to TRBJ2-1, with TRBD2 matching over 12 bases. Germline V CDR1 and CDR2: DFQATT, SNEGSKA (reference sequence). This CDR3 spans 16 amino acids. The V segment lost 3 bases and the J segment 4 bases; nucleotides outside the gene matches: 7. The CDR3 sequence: CSASDPSGGAYNEQFF. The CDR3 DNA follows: TGCAGTGCTAGCGACCCTAGCGGGGGGGCATACAATGAGCAGTTCTTC.

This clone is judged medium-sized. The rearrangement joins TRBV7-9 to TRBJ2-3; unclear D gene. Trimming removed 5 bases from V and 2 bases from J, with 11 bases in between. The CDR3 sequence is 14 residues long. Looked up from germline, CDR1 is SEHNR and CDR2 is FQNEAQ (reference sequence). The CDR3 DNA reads TGTGCCAGCAGCCCTCCAGTTTTCACAGATACGCAGTATTTT. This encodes CASSPPVFTDTQYF.

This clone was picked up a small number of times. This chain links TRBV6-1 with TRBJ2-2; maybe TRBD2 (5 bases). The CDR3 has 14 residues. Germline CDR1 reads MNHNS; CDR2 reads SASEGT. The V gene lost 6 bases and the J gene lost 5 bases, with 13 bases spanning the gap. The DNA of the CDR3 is TGTGCCAGCAGACGGAGAACGGGAACCGGGGAGCTGTTTTTT. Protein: CASRRRTGTGELFF.

The chain's CDR3 is CASSFGSGSTEAFF. The CDR3 region has the DNA TGCGCCAGCAGCTTTGGGTCGGGGAGCACTGAAGCTTTCTTT. This rearrangement joins TRBV5-1 to TRBJ1-1; D gene ambiguous. Germline CDR1 reads SGHRS; CDR2 reads YFSETQ. V lost 2 bases to trimming and J lost 4 bases, with 12 bases between them. This CDR3 spans 14 amino acids.

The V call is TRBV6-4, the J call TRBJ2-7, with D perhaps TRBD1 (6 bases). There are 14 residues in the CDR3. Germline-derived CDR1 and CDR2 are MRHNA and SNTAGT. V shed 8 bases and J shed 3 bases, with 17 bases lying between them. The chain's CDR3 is CASLRRTDDYEQYF. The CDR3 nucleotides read TGTGCCAGCCTAAGGAGGACAGACGACTACGAGCAGTACTTC.

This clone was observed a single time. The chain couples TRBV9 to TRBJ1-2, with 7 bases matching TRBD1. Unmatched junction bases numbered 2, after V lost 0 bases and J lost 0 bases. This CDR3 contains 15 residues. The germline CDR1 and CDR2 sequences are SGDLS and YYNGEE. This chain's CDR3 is CASSVGTGANYGYTF. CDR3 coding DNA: TGTGCCAGCAGCGTAGGGACAGGAGCTAACTATGGCTACACCTTC.

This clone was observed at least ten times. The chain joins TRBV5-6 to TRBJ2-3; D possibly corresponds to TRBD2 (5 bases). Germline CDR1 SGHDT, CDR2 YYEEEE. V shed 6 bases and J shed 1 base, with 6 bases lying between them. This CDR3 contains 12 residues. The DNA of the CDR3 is TGTGCCAGCAACGGGGGCACAGATACGCAGTATTTT. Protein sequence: CASNGGTDTQYF.